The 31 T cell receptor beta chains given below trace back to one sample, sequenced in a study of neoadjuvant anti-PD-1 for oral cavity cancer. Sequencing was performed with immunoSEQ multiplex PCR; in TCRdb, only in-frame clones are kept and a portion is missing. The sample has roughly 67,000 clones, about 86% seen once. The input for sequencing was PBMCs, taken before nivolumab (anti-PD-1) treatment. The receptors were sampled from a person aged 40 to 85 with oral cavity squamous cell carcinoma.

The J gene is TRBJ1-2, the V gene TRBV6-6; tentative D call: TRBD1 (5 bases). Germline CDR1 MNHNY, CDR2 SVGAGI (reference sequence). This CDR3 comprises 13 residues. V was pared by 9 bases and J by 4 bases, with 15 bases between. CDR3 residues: CASTQGQLYGYTF. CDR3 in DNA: TGTGCCAGTACCCAGGGCCAGCTCTATGGCTACACCTTC.

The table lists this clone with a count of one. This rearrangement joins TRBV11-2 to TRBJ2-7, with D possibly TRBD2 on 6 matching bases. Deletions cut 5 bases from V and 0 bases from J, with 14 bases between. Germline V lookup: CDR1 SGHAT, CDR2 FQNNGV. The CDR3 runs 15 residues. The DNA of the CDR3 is TGTGCCAGCAGCCCTAGCGCCCTCAGCTCCTACGAGCAGTACTTC. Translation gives CASSPSALSSYEQYF.

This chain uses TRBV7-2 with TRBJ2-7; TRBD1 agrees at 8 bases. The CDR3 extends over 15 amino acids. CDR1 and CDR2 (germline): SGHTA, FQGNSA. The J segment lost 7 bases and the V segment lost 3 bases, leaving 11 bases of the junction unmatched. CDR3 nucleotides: TGTGCCAGCAGCTTCCAGGGGGCTCGGTCTGGAGAGCAGTACTTC. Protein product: CASSFQGARSGEQYF.

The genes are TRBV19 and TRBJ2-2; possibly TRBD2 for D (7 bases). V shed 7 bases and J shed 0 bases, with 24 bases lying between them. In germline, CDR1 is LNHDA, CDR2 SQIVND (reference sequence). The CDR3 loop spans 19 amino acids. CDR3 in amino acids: CASISGGIGDQTNTGELFF. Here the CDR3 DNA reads TGTGCCAGTATATCGGGGGGCATTGGTGACCAGACGAACACCGGGGAGCTGTTTTTT.

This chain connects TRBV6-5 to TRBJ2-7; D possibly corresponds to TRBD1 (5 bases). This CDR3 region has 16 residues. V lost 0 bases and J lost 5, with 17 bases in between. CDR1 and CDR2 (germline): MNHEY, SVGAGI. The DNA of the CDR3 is TGTGCCAGCAGTTACTCTAGGGGCATGGGCTCAAACGAGCAGTACTTC. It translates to CASSYSRGMGSNEQYF.

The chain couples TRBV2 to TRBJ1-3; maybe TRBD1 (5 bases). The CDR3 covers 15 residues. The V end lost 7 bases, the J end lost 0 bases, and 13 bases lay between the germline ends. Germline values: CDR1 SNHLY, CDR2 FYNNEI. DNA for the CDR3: TGTGCCAGCATGATCGGACAAAGCTCTGGAAACACCATATATTTT. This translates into CASMIGQSSGNTIYF.

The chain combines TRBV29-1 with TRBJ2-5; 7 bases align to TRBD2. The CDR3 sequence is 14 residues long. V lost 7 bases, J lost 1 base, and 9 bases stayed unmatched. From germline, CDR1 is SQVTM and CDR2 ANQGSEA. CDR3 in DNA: TGCAGCGCCAACCCGGGCGGGAGCCAAGAGACCCAGTACTTC. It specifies CSANPGGSQETQYF.

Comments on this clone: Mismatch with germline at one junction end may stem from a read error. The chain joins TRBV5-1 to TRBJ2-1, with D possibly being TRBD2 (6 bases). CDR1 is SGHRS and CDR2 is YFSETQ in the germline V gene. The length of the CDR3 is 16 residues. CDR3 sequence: CASSLTGTSPYDEQFF. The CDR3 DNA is TGCGCCAGCAGCCTGACCGGGACTTCCCCCTACGATGAGCAGTTCTTC.

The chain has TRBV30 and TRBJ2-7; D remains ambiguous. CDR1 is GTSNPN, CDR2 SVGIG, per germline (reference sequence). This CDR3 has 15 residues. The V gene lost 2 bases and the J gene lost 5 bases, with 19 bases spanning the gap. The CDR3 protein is CAWSPGLVRRHEQYF. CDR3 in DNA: TGTGCCTGGAGTCCGGGTCTGGTACGCCGCCACGAGCAGTACTTC.

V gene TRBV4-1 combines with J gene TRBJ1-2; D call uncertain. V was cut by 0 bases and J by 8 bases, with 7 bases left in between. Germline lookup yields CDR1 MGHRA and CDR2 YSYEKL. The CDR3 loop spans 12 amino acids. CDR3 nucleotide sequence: TGCGCCAGCAGCCAAGAGGAGTGGGGCTACACCTTC. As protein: CASSQEEWGYTF.

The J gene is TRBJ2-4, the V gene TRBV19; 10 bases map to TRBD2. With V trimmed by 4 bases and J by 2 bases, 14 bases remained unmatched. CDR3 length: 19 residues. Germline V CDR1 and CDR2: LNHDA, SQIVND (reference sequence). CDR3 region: CASSNQREGLGDPKNIQYF. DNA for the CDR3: TGTGCCAGTAGTAATCAGCGGGAGGGCCTCGGGGATCCCAAAAACATTCAGTACTTC.

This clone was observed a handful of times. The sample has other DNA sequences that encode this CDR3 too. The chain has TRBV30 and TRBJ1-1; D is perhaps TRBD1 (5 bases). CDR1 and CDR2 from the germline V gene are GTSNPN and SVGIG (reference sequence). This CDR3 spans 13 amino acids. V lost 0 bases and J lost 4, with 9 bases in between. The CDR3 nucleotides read TGTGCCTGGAGTGTCGGGGGACGCACTGAAGCTTTCTTT. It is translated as CAWSVGGRTEAFF. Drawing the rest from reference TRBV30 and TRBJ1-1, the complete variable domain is SQTIHQWPATLVQPVGSPLSLECTVEGTSNPNLYWYRQAAGRGLQLLFYSVGIGQISSEVPQNLSASRPQDRQFILSSKKLLLSDSGFYLCAWSVGGRTEAFFGQGTRLTVV.

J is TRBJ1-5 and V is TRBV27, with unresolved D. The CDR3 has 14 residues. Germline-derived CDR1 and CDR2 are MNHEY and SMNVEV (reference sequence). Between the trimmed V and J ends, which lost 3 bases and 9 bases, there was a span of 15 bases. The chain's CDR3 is CASSFSAGPGPQHF. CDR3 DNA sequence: TGTGCCAGCAGTTTTTCGGCAGGTCCAGGGCCCCAGCATTTT.

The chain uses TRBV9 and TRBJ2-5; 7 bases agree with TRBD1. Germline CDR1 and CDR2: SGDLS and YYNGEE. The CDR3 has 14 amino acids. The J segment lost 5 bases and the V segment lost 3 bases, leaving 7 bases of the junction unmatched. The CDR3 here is CASSGVLTGETQYF. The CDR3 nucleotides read TGTGCCAGCAGCGGCGTACTGACAGGGGAGACCCAGTACTTC.

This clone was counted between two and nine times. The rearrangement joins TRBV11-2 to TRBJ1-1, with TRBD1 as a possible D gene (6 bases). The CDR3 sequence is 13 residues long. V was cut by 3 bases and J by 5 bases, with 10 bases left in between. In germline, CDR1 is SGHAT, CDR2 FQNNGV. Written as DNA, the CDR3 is TGTGCCAGCAGCTTTCTAGGGGGGACTGAAGCTTTCTTT. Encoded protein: CASSFLGGTEAFF.

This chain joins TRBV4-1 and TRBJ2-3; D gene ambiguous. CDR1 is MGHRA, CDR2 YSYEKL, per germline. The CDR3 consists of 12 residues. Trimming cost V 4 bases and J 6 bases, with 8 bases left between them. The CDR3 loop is CASSRPLDTQYF. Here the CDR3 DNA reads TGCGCCAGCAGCCGCCCCTTGGATACGCAGTATTTT.

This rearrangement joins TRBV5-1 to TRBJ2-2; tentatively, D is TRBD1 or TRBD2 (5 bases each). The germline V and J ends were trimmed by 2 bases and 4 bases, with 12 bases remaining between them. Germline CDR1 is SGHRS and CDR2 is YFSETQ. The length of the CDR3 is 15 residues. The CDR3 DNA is TGCGCCAGCAGCTTCATCAGGGCGGGCACCGGGGAGCTGTTTTTT. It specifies CASSFIRAGTGELFF.

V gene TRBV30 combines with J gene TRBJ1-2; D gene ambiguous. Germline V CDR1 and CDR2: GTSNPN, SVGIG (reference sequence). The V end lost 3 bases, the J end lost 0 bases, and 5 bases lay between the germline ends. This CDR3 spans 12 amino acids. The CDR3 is CAWSSANYGYTF. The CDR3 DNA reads TGTGCCTGGAGCTCAGCTAACTATGGCTACACCTTC.

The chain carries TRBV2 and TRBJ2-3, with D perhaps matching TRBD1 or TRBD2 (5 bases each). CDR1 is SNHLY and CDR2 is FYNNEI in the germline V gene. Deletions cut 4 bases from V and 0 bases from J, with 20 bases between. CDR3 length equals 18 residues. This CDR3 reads CASSGEGEGSLSTDTQYF. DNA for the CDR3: TGTGCCAGCAGTGGCGAGGGTGAGGGGTCACTTAGCACAGATACGCAGTATTTT. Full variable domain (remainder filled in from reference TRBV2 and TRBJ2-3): EPEVTQTPSHQVTQMGQEVILRCVPISNHLYFYWYRQILGQKVEFLVSFYNNEISEKSEIFDDQFSVERPDGSNFTLKIRSTKLEDSAMYFCASSGEGEGSLSTDTQYFGPGTRLTVL.

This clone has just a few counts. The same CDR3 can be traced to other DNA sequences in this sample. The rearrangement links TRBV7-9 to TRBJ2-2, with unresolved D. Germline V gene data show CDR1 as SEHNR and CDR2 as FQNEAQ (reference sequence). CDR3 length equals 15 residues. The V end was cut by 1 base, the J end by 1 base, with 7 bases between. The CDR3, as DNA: TGTGCCAGCAGCTTAGTTGCAGTGAACACCGGGGAGCTGTTTTTT. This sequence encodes CASSLVAVNTGELFF.

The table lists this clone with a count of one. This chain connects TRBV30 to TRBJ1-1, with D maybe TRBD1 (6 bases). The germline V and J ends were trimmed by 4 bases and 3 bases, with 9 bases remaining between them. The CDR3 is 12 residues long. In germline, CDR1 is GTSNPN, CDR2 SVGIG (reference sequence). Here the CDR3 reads CAWTRGDTEAFF. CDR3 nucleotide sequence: TGTGCCTGGACCAGGGGTGACACTGAAGCTTTCTTT.

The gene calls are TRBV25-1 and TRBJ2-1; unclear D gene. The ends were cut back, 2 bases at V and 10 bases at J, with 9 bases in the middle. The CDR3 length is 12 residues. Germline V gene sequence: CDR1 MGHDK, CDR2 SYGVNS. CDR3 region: CASSEPQAEQFF. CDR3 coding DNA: TGTGCCAGCAGTGAACCTCAGGCCGAGCAGTTCTTC.

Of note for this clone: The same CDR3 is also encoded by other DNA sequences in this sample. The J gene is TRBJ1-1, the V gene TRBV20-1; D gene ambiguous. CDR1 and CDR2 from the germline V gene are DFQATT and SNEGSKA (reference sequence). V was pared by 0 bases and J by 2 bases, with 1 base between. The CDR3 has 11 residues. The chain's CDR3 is CSARENTEAFF. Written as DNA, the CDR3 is TGCAGTGCTAGAGAAAACACTGAAGCTTTCTTT.

CDR3 residues: CASSLDGTGGTQYF. The CDR3 DNA follows: TGCGCCAGCAGCTTGGATGGTACAGGCGGGACCCAGTACTTC. V usage is TRBV5-1 and J usage is TRBJ2-5; D is perhaps TRBD1 (5 bases). CDR3 length equals 14 residues. V was pared by 0 bases and J by 7 bases, with 13 bases between. The germline gives CDR1 SGHRS, CDR2 YFSETQ.

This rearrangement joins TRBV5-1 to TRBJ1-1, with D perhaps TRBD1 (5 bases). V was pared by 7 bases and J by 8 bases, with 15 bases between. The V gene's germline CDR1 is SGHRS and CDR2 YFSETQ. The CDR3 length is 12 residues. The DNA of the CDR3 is TGCGCCAGCCGAGGGGACGGTGACGAAGCTTTCTTT. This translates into CASRGDGDEAFF.

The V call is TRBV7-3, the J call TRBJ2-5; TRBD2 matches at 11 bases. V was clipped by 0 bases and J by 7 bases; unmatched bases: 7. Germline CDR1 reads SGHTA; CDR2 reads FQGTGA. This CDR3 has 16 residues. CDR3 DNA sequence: TGTGCCAGCAGCTTAACGTCGACTAGCGGGGCAGGGACCCAGTACTTC. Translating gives CASSLTSTSGAGTQYF.

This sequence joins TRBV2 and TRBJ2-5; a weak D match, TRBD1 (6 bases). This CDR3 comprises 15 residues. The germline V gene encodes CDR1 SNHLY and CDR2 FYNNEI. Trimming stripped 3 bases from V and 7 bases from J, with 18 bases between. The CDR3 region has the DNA TGTGCCAGCAGTGATATAAAGGGGGAAGTGGCGACCCAGTACTTC. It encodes CASSDIKGEVATQYF. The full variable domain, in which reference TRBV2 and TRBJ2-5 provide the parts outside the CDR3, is EPEVTQTPSHQVTQMGQEVILRCVPISNHLYFYWYRQILGQKVEFLVSFYNNEISEKSEIFDDQFSVERPDGSNFTLKIRSTKLEDSAMYFCASSDIKGEVATQYFGPGTRLLVL.

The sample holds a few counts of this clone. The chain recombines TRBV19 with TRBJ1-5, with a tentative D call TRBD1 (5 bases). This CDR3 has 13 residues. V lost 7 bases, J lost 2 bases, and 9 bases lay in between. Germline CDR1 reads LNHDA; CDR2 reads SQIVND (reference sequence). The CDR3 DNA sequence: TGTGCCAGTATGTGGGGGGGCAATCAGCCCCAGCATTTT. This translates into CASMWGGNQPQHF. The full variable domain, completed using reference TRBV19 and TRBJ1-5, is DGGITQSPKYLFRKEGQNVTLSCEQNLNHDAMYWYRQDPGQGLRLIYYSQIVNDFQKGDIAEGYSVSREKKESFPLTVTSAQKNPTAFYLCASMWGGNQPQHFGDGTRLSIL.

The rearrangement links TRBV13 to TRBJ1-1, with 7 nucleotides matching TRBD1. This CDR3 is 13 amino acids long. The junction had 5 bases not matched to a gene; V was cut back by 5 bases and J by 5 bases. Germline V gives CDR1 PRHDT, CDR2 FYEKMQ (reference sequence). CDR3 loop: CASSLQGRTEAFF. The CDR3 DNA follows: TGTGCCAGCAGCCTACAGGGGAGAACTGAAGCTTTCTTT.

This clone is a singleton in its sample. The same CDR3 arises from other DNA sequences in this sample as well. Here the CDR3 DNA reads TGCGCCAGCAGCCCTGGGACAGGGGGTTATGGCTACACCTTC. Translating it yields CASSPGTGGYGYTF. The rearrangement joins TRBV5-1 to TRBJ1-2; 11 bases line up with TRBD1. V shed 4 bases and J 5 bases; nucleotides not matched to a gene: 4. The CDR3 spans 14 residues. The germline V gene has CDR1 SGHRS and CDR2 YFSETQ.

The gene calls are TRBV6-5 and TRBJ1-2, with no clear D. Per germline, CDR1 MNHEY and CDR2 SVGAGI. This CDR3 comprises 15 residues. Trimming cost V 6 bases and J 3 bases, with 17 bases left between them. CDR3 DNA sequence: TGTGCCAGCAGCGATGGCCGTGCCGACTACTATGGCTACACCTTC. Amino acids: CASSDGRADYYGYTF.